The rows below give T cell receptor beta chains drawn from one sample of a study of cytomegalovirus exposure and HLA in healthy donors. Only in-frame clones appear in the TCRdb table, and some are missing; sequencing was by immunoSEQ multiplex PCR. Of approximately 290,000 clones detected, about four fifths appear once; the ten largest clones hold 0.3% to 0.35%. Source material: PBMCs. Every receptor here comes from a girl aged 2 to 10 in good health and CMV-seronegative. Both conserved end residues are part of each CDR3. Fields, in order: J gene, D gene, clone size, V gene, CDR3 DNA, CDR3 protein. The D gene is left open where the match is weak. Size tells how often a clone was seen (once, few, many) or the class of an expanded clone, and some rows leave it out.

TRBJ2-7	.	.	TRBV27	TGTGCCAGCAGTCCATCCCACTACTACGAGCAGTACTTC	CASSPSHYYEQYF
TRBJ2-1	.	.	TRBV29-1	TGCAGCGTTGAAGGAGGGCAGCTACTACTAGGCAATGAGCAGTTCTTC	CSVEGGQLLLGNEQFF
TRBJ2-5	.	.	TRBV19	TGTGCCAGTAGTTTCTCCGGGGTAGGGAAGACCCAGTACTTC	CASSFSGVGKTQYF
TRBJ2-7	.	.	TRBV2	TGTGCCAGCAGTGAGGAGATCCTTAGCTCCTACGAGCAGTACTTC	CASSEEILSSYEQYF
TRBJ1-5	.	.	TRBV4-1	TGCGCCAGCAGCCAAGCGCAGGCTAACCAGCCCCAGCATTTT	CASSQAQANQPQHF
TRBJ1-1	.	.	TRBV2	TGTGCCAGCAGCGGCAGGGAAGCTTTCTTT	CASSGREAFF
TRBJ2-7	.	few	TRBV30	TGTGCCTGGAGTGTAGGAGGGGTATCGCAGTACTTC	CAWSVGGVSQYF
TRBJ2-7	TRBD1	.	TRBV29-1	TGCAGCGTTGCAGGGGGCGCAAAGTCCGAGCAGTACTTC	CSVAGGAKSEQYF
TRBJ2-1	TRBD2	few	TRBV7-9	TGTTCCAGTGAACTGGGACTAGCGGATTACAATGAGCAGTTCTTC	CSSELGLADYNEQFF
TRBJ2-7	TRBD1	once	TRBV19	TGTGCCAGTAGTTCCCGAGACAGGGAGATCGACGAGCAGTACTTC	CASSSRDREIDEQYF
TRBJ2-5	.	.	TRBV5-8	TGTGCCAGCAGCTGGACAGTAGGGATCTATGGGACCCAGTACTTC	CASSWTVGIYGTQYF
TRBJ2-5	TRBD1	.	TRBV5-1	TGCGCCAGCAGCGGACAGGGACGATCTGTATCCCAAGAGACCCAGTACTTC	CASSGQGRSVSQETQYF
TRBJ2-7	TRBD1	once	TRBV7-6	TGTGCCAGCAGCGTCGAGACCGGGACAGGGCTTTACGAGCAGTACTTC	CASSVETGTGLYEQYF
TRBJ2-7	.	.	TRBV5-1	TGCGCCAGCAGCTTTACTGGAGGGAGGCAGGCCTACGAGCAGTACTTC	CASSFTGGRQAYEQYF
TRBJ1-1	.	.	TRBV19	TGTGCCAGTGGCTCAGGGGTTGGCGCTGAAGCTTTCTTT	CASGSGVGAEAFF
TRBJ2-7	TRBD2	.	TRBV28	TGTGCCAGCAGTTGGACTAGCGGGGGGTACGAGCAGTACTTC	CASSWTSGGYEQYF
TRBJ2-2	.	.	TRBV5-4	TGTGCCAGCAGCTCGGGACTGATGAACACCGGGGAGCTGTTTTTT	CASSSGLMNTGELFF
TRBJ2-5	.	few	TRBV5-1	TGCGCCAGCAGCTTGGGCGGAAGCTCGGGAGAGACCCAGTACTTC	CASSLGGSSGETQYF
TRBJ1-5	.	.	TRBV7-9	TGTGCCAGCCAGGGATATAGCAATCAGCCCCAGCATTTT	CASQGYSNQPQHF
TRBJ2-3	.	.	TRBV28	TGTGCCAGCAGTCCCGGGGGTAGACTAGTCACAGATACGCAGTATTTT	CASSPGGRLVTDTQYF
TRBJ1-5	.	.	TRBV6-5	TGTGCCAGCAGTTACTCGAAGGGGAGCAATCAGCCCCAGCATTTT	CASSYSKGSNQPQHF
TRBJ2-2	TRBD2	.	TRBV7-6	TGTGCCAGCAGCGGGACTAGCGGGAGTCTAGCCGGGGAGCTGTTTTTT	CASSGTSGSLAGELFF
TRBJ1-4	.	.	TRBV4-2	TGTGCCAGCAGCCAACCCCTCGACGGAGCTAATGAAAAACTGTTTTTT	CASSQPLDGANEKLFF
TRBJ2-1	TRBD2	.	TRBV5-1	TGCGCCAGCAGCTTGCCGGAGCGGGAGGCCCGCAGGTATGAGCAGTTCTTC	CASSLPEREARRYEQFF
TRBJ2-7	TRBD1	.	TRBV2	TGTGCCAGCAGTCCCCGGGACAGGGGAAGGGGCGAGCAGTACTTC	CASSPRDRGRGEQYF
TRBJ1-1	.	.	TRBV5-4	TGTGCCAGCAGCCGGACGGGGAAGAACACTGAAGCTTTCTTT	CASSRTGKNTEAFF
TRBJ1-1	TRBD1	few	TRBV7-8	TGTGCCAGCAGCTTAGGATTGCAGGGGGCGTCCACTGAAGCTTTCTTT	CASSLGLQGASTEAFF
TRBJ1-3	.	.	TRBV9	TGTGCCAGCAGCGCCCAGGGTTCTGGAAACACCATATATTTT	CASSAQGSGNTIYF
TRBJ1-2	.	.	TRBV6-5	TGTGCCAGCAGTTCCGACAGAGCGACCGTCTATGGCTACACCTTC	CASSSDRATVYGYTF
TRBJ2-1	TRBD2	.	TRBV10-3	TGTGCCATCAGTGGGTCAACTAGCGGGGGGGTGGATGAGCAGTTCTTC	CAISGSTSGGVDEQFF
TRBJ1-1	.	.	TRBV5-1	TGCGCCAGCAGCGCAGAGGGGAGGGAAGCTTTCTTT	CASSAEGREAFF
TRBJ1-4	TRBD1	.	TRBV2	TGTGCTGGGACAGGACAGGGGGGAGAAAAACTGTTTTTT	CAGTGQGGEKLFF
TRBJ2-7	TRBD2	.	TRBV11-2	TGTGCCAGCAGCTTATTGGTATTCGCGGGGGCCTACGAGCAGTACTTC	CASSLLVFAGAYEQYF
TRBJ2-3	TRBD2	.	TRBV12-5	TGTGCTAGTGGTTTCATAAGCGGGGAGGTCACAGATACGCAGTATTTT	CASGFISGEVTDTQYF
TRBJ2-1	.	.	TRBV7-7	TGTGCCAGCAGCCCGATACTAGTTCCTCGTACTGGTGAGCAGTTCTTC	CASSPILVPRTGEQFF
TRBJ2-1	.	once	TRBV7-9	TGTGCCAGCAGCTTAGGAATCCAGCGGGTAAACAATGAGCAGTTCTTC	CASSLGIQRVNNEQFF
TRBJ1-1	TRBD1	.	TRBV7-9	TGTGCCAGCAGCTTGGACAGGGGGAGCACTGAAGCTTTCTTT	CASSLDRGSTEAFF
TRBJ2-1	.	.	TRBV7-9	TGTGCCAGCAGCTTAGGAAGGTCTGGAGCTGGTGAGCAGTTCTTC	CASSLGRSGAGEQFF
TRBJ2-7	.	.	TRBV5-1	TGCGCCAGCAGCTTGGGGCATGGGCCATCCTCCGAGCAGTACTTC	CASSLGHGPSSEQYF
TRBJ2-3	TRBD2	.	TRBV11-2	TGTGCCAGCAGCTTAGGGGTTAGCGGGGGTACAGATACGCAGTATTTT	CASSLGVSGGTDTQYF
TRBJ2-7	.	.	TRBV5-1	TGCGCCAGCAGCTTGGACAGCCAACCGGTATTCGAGCAGTACTTC	CASSLDSQPVFEQYF
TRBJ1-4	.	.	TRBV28	TGTGCCAGCAGTTCCGGGGGGGATGAAAAACTGTTTTTT	CASSSGGDEKLFF
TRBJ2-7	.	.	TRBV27	TGTGCCAGCAGTTCGGGACTCTCACTCTACGAGCAGTACTTC	CASSSGLSLYEQYF
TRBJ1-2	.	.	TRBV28	TGTGCCAGCAGAACCCAAGGGCCGCGAAGGGGTGGCTACACCTTC	CASRTQGPRRGGYTF
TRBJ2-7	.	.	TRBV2	TGTGCCACCTCGGGGCTGGACTACGAGCAGTACTTC	CATSGLDYEQYF
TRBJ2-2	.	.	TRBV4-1	TGCGCCAGCAGCCCTGCCGAGGGCACCGGGGAGCTGTTTTTT	CASSPAEGTGELFF
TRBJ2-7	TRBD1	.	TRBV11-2	TGTGCCAGCAGCCCCTACAGGGGAGTCTCCGACGAGCAGTACTTC	CASSPYRGVSDEQYF
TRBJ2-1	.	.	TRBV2	TGTGCCAGCAGCCTCGAGGCGGGCCTCTACAATGAGCAGTTCTTC	CASSLEAGLYNEQFF
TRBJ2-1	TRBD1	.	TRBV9	TGTGCCAGCAGCAAAACAGGGGTCCTCTACAATGAGCAGTTCTTC	CASSKTGVLYNEQFF
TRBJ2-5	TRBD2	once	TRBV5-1	TGCGCCAGCAGCTTAGAGACTAGCGGGAGATTTTGGGAGACCCAGTACTTC	CASSLETSGRFWETQYF
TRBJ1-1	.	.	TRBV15	TGTGCCACCAGCAGAGAGGGAAAGGGGCGAAACACTGAAGCTTTCTTT	CATSREGKGRNTEAFF
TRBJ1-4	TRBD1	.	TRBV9	TGTGCCAGCAGCATTTCAGGGGGCCCTAATGAAAAACTGTTTTTT	CASSISGGPNEKLFF
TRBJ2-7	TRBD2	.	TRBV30	TGTGCCTGGAGTGGGCGCGGGAGCCTATCCTACGAGCAGTACTTC	CAWSGRGSLSYEQYF
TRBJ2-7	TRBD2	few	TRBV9	TGTGCCAGCAGCGTAGAGGCGGGGGGAAGCTCCTACGAGCAGTACTTC	CASSVEAGGSSYEQYF
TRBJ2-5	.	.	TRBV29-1	TGCAGCGTTGAAGGGACAATCGAGACCCAGTACTTC	CSVEGTIETQYF
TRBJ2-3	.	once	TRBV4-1	TGCGCCAGCAGCCAAGACCAATACGGAGATACGCAGTATTTT	CASSQDQYGDTQYF
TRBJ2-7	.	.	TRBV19	TGTGCCAGTGGGGTAGCCTGGGGCACCTACGAGCAGTACTTC	CASGVAWGTYEQYF
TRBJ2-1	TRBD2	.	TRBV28	TGTGCCAGCAGTTTATCCGGGACTAGCGGATTCAATGAGCAGTTCTTC	CASSLSGTSGFNEQFF
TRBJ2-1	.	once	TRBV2	TGTGCCAGCAGTGAACGCGGCTCCTACAATGAGCAGTTCTTC	CASSERGSYNEQFF